This entry lists 8 T cell receptor beta chains sequenced from one sample in a study of blood T cells in healthy people across ages. Primers used in a second PCR of roughly 7 to 12 cycles were a sample-barcoded 5' primer and a J-beta primer mix. One entry per CDR3 protein results from TCRdb running MiXCR on the 5' RACE reads. Among fewer than 750,000 distinct CDR3 sequences listed, 40% to 65% were seen once. Sequencing input: blood. The source is a woman aged 80 or older in good health.

This clonotype has only a few counts. V usage is TRBV27 and J usage is TRBJ2-5; D not resolved. The CDR3 is 16 residues long. CDR1 is MNHEY, CDR2 SMNVEV, per germline (reference sequence). Trimming pared 5 bases from V and 2 bases from J, leaving 18 bases between. In nucleotides, the CDR3 is TGTGCCAGCAGTCCCTCTCTAGGGATCCGACAAGAGACCCAGTACTTC. Translated, it gives CASSPSLGIRQETQYF.

The table lists this clonotype with many counts. This chain connects TRBV2 to TRBJ2-7; 12 nucleotides agree with TRBD2. The germline CDR1 and CDR2 sequences are SNHLY and FYNNEI. The CDR3 sequence is 16 residues long. The V gene end was trimmed by 5 bases and the J gene end by 4 bases; junction bases not matched to a gene: 9. The CDR3, as DNA: TGTGCCAGCAGTCTCGGACTAGCGGGACCGATATACGAGCAGTACTTC. Translated, it gives CASSLGLAGPIYEQYF.

This clonotype has at least ten counts. This chain connects TRBV11-1 to TRBJ2-7, with a possible D match to TRBD2 (6 bases). The CDR3 has 17 amino acids. Germline V gives CDR1 SGHAT, CDR2 FQDESV (reference sequence). The germline V and J ends were trimmed by 0 bases and 1 base, with 16 bases remaining between them. The CDR3 sequence is CASSLARVGGTSYEQYF. The CDR3 region has the DNA TGTGCCAGCAGCTTAGCGCGCGTCGGAGGGACTTCCTACGAGCAGTACTTC.

V is TRBV5-1 and J is TRBJ2-5; TRBD1 matches 8 bases. V trimming: 7 bases; J trimming: 4 bases; junction bases outside the gene matches: 12. The CDR3 runs 15 residues. Germline CDR1 reads SGHRS; CDR2 reads YFSETQ. CDR3 sequence: CASVTTGTGVETQYF. CDR3 nucleotides: TGCGCCAGCGTTACAACCGGGACAGGCGTAGAGACCCAGTACTTC.

The V and J genes are TRBV3-1 and TRBJ2-3; 7 positions match TRBD2. V was pared by 1 base and J by 10 bases, with 8 bases of the junction left unmatched. Germline V gene lookup returns CDR1 LGHDT and CDR2 YNNKEL (reference sequence). CDR3 length: 14 residues. The CDR3 DNA is TGTGCCAGCAGCCAAGTCCCCTACCGGGGGGCGCAGTATTTT. The encoded protein is CASSQVPYRGAQYF.

The genes are TRBV10-3 and TRBJ2-1; D call uncertain. The better agreement between TRBJ2-7 and the DNA end casts doubt on the J call. Germline V lookup: CDR1 ENHRY, CDR2 SYGVKD. This CDR3 has 12 amino acids. The CDR3 region has the DNA TGTGCCATCAGCCAGACCTACTACGAGCAGTACTTC. Protein: CAISQTYYEQYF.

In its sample, this clonotype was seen many times. The chain carries TRBV3-1 and TRBJ2-7; a weak D match, TRBD1 (5 bases). The V gene lost 1 base and the J gene lost 8 bases, with 18 bases spanning the gap. The CDR3 runs to 15 residues. Germline V gives CDR1 LGHDT, CDR2 YNNKEL (reference sequence). CDR3 nucleotide sequence: TGTGCCAGCAGCCAAGGGGGCGGAAAGTCTACGAAGCAGTACTTC. Encoded protein: CASSQGGGKSTKQYF.

The chain employs TRBV20-1 and TRBJ1-1, with D perhaps matching TRBD1 (5 bases). CDR3 length: 14 amino acids. CDR1 DFQATT and CDR2 SNEGSKA come from the germline V gene (reference sequence). The CDR3 bases are TGCAGGGGGCAGGAAGGGATTAGGGACACTGAAGCTTTCTTT. This sequence encodes CRGQEGIRDTEAFF.